This section outlines one T cell receptor (beta chain) sequence together with its context. Sequenced by immunoSEQ multiplex PCR; TCRdb stores in-frame clones only, minus some. The sample lists some 80,000 clones; 90% to 95% were seen once. The entry originates in a study of technical replicates of blood from a handful of donors. The CDR3 length is 13 residues. Germline loops: CDR1 SGHDT, CDR2 YYEEEE. V was cut by 5 bases and J by 6 bases, with 14 bases left in between. Sequenced: T cells isolated from PBMCs. The TCR originated in a human donor in good health. V is TRBV5-6 and J is TRBJ1-2; TRBD1 is a possible D gene (5 bases). Here the CDR3 DNA reads TGTGCCAGCAGTCGTGTTTCAGGGAATGGCTACACCTTC. It yields the protein CASSRVSGNGYTF.